Detailed here is one T cell receptor (beta chain). Its target is unknown. The data derive from a study of cytomegalovirus exposure and HLA in healthy donors. Study-wide points: In a later analysis, compared with equally common non-associated chains, HLA-associated beta chains were more expanded. Researchers reportedly found TCR beta sequences accurately predicted most subjects' HLA-A and HLA-B alleles. Owing to their indistinguishability, certain V segments, notably TRBV6-2 and TRBV6-3, were excluded.

PCR amplification relied on 60 Vbeta primers (plus 13 Jbeta primers). Original handling: In a later analysis, the count reached some 75 million unique TCR beta chains, with approximately 11 million shared. Using immunoSEQ multiplex PCR, the repertoire was profiled, and TCRdb retains in-frame clones only, with some absent. The V and J calls and the clone size are those of that table, but D and trimming were determined from the DNA. The sample table sets out 40,000 or so clones. J gave up 0 bases and V 7 bases, and 20 bases lay outside the gene matches. The CDR3 has 21 amino acids. The material sequenced was PBMCs. The chain couples TRBV23-1 to TRBJ2-1, with 11 bases fitting TRBD2. TRBV23-1 is an ORF for which the function is uncertain. The receptor's source is a young man in good health and CMV-seronegative. CDR3 DNA: TGCGCCAGCACGAACGGTAGACGAACTAGCGGGAGACCTGACTCCTACAATGAGCAGTTCTTC. This encodes CASTNGRRTSGRPDSYNEQFF.